The source of this TCR beta chain is a study of blood T cell repertoires in COVID-19. Turning to the study itself: From the United States, Italy and Spain came samples of acute and convalescent COVID-19. T cells, B-cell-depleted T cells, or PBMCs supplied cDNA or gDNA.

This clone has a single count. The V gene's germline CDR1 is LNHDA and CDR2 SQIVND (reference sequence). Germline trimming cut 5 bases from V and 11 bases from J; bases unmatched to any gene: 10. The CDR3 has 14 residues. In the original workflow: Scientists estimated how many nucleated cells there were by amplifying reference gene primers. The table came from immunoSEQ multiplex PCR; TCRdb's copy has only in-frame clones and leaves some out. That table is the source of V, J and clone size, and D and trimming were worked out from the DNA. In the table there are around 97,000 clones, around 87% of which are singletons.

Sequencing input: peripheral blood. The chain combines TRBV19 with TRBJ1-5, with 9 bases that match TRBD1. The receptor was derived from a human donor in a cohort sampled during active COVID-19. In DNA, the CDR3 is TGTGCCAGTAGTCCCGGACAGGGGTACGGGGCCCAGCATTTT. This gives the protein CASSPGQGYGAQHF.